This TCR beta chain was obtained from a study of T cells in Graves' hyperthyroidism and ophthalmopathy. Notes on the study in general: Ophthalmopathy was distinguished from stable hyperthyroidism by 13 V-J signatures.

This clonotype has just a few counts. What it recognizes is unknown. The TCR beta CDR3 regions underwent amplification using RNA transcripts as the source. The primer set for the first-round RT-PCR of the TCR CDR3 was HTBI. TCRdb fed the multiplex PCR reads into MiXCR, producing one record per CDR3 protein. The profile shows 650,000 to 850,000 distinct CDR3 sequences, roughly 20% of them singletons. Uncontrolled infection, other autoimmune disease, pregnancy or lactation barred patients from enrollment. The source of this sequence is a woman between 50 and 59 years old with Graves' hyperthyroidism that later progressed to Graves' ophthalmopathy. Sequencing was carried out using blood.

The CDR3 region is CASSLAPSSSRNTEAFF. CDR3 sequence (DNA): TGTGCCAGCAGCTTGGCCCCTTCGAGCAGTCGGAACACTGAAGCTTTCTTT. V usage is TRBV5-6 and J usage is TRBJ1-1; D uncertain. Germline assignment: CDR1 SGHDT and CDR2 YYEEEE. V dropped 0 bases and J dropped 1 base, with 16 bases sitting between them. The CDR3 has 17 amino acids.